This T cell receptor beta chain was obtained from a study of identifying expanded T cells in peripheral blood. Findings and caveats of the study: Differentially abundant clones: around 1.2 between replicates, 15 to 17 at two to three weeks, less than 25 at four.

The trim removed 8 bases at V and 5 bases at J, leaving 10 bases unmatched. Per germline, CDR1 MNHEY and CDR2 SVGAGI. CDR3 length: 15 amino acids. Healthy donors had no documented immune events, such as infections, while sampled. As regards this clone: The antigen is unknown.

Libraries were prepared by immunoSEQ multiplex PCR; TCRdb keeps only in-frame clonotypes and omits some of them. The top ten clones hold approximately 16% of a sample with fewer than 130,000 clones, 85% to 90% of them seen once. This TCR derives from a person aged 18 to 70 in good health. The sample was blood. V and J are TRBV6-5 and TRBJ2-1, with 9 bases aligning to TRBD1. The CDR3: CASGITGGANNEQFF. The DNA of the CDR3 is TGTGCCAGCGGGATTACAGGGGGCGCGAACAATGAGCAGTTCTTC.